A selection of T cell receptor beta chains follows, all from one sample in a study of tumor and adjacent non-tumor tissue in lung cancer. TCRdb called the multiplex PCR reads again in MiXCR, with one record for every CDR3 protein. The sample lists about 76,000 distinct CDR3 sequences; around 70% were seen once. The sequenced sample was lung tumor tissue. The receptors come from a woman aged 65 to 85 with non-small cell lung cancer. The CDR3 runs from the conserved cysteine through the conserved F or W. Each record gives: D gene, V gene, J gene, clone size, CDR3 protein, CDR3 DNA. A D gene is named only where the DNA matches it firmly. Clone size appears in some rows only: once, few, many, or a class for an expanded clone.

>-|TRBV5-6|TRBJ2-3|-
CASSLPRQHTDMQYF
TGTGCCAGCAGTTTGCCCCGACAGCACACAGATATGCAGTATTTT
>-|TRBV6-1|TRBJ2-2|-
CASSEMARGVSGELFF
TGTGCCAGCAGTGAAATGGCGAGAGGAGTATCCGGGGAGCTGTTTTTT
>TRBD1|TRBV28|TRBJ2-7|-
CASSPTETGGSNYF
TGTGCCAGCAGTCCCACCGAGACAGGGGGGAGTAACTACTTC
>-|TRBV10-1|TRBJ2-7|once
CTSSILREYEQYF
TGCACCAGCAGTATCCTGCGGGAATACGAGCAGTACTTC
>TRBD2|TRBV12-3/TRBV12-4|TRBJ2-7|-
CASSLKAGPSNEHYF
TGTGCCAGCAGTTTAAAAGCGGGGCCCTCCAACGAGCACTACTTC
>TRBD2|TRBV29-1|TRBJ2-7|-
CSIGLVRSYEQYF
TGCAGCATTGGACTAGTGCGCTCCTACGAGCAGTACTTC
>TRBD1|TRBV7-2|TRBJ2-5|-
CASSPSGGQETTHYF
TGTGCCAGCAGCCCATCAGGGGGCCAAGAGACAACCCATTACTTC
>-|TRBV6-5|TRBJ2-3|many
CASILSVRAKDTQYF
TGTGCCAGCATCCTCTCTGTCAGGGCGAAAGATACGCAGTATTTT
>-|TRBV24-1|TRBJ2-5|many
CATSVGQGGETQYF
TGTGCCACCAGTGTTGGACAGGGAGGGGAGACCCAGTACTTC
>-|TRBV12-3/TRBV12-4|TRBJ2-5|-
CASRTGDLEIQYF
TGTGCCAGCAGAACTGGGGATTTAGAGATCCAGTACTTC
>-|TRBV7-8|TRBJ2-7|once
CASSSTGSYYEQYF
TGTGCCAGCAGCTCAACCGGATCCTACTACGAGCAGTACTTC
>-|TRBV20-1|TRBJ2-5|once
CNARDMSVPRETQYF
TGCAATGCTAGAGATATGAGCGTCCCCCGGGAGACCCAGTACTTC
>-|TRBV28|TRBJ2-7|-
CASSSRGDCEQYF
TGTGCCAGCAGTTCCCGGGGAGACTGCGAGCAGTACTTC
>-|TRBV6-1|TRBJ2-1|-
CASNPIGADYEQFF
TGTGCCAGCAACCCCATCGGAGCGGATTATGAGCAGTTCTTC
>-|TRBV20-1|TRBJ2-1|-
CSAKGGNDYNEQFF
TGCAGTGCTAAGGGCGGGAATGACTACAATGAGCAGTTCTTC
>-|TRBV6-5|TRBJ2-1|-
CASSPALGAGEQFF
TGTGCCAGCAGTCCCGCGCTGGGAGCCGGTGAACAGTTCTTC
>-|TRBV24-1|TRBJ2-3|-
CATIDRDTGADTQYF
TGTGCCACCATTGACAGGGACACGGGGGCTGATACGCAGTACTTT
>TRBD2|TRBV5-6|TRBJ2-1|-
CANSLEGGVREQFF
TGTGCCAACAGCTTGGAGGGAGGGGTCCGTGAGCAGTTCTTC
>-|TRBV28|TRBJ2-1|many
CASTGSNDEQFF
TGTGCCAGCACCGGGTCGAACGATGAGCAGTTCTTC
>-|TRBV13|TRBJ1-2|-
CASSRRNKGGAYDYTF
TGTGCCAGCAGCCGCAGAAACAAGGGGGGTGCGTATGACTACACCTTC
>-|TRBV20-1|TRBJ2-5|-
CSASGEESQYF
TGCAGTGCTAGTGGGGAAGAGTCCCAGTACTTC
>-|TRBV6-5|TRBJ1-2|few
CASSTGWTGGCTF
TGTGCCAGCAGTACCGGCTGGACTGGTGGCTGCACCTTC
>-|TRBV16|TRBJ2-7|-
CASSRLRTYEQYF
TGTGCCAGCAGCCGATTACGAACATACGAGCAGTACTTC
>-|TRBV29-1|TRBJ2-3|-
CNVGDGTGTQYF
TGCAACGTTGGGGATGGCACAGGAACGCAGTATTTT
>-|TRBV12-3/TRBV12-4|TRBJ1-1|once
CASTLWHSPSQAFF
TGTGCCAGCACTTTATGGCACAGCCCCTCCCAAGCTTTCTTT
>-|TRBV10-2|TRBJ1-3|many
CASRGSGNTIYF
TGCGCCAGCAGGGGATCTGGAAACACCATATATTTT
>-|TRBV29-1|TRBJ2-7|-
CSVGLSGTAGSYDQYF
TGCAGCGTTGGCCTCTCCGGGACTGCGGGCTCCTACGATCAGTACTTC
>TRBD2|TRBV2|TRBJ2-3|many
CASGTSGSADTQYF
TGTGCCAGCGGGACTAGCGGGAGTGCAGATACGCAGTATTTT
>TRBD1|TRBV20-1|TRBJ2-3|-
CSARVPFGQGRDTQYF
TGCAGTGCCAGAGTACCCTTCGGACAGGGTAGGGATACGCAGTATTTT
>-|TRBV4-1|TRBJ2-1|-
CASSQGSAINEQFF
TGCGCTAGCAGCCAAGGGAGCGCCATAAATGAGCAGTTCTTC
>TRBD2|TRBV12-3/TRBV12-4|TRBJ2-5|-
CASRRASGAETQYF
TGTGCCAGTAGACGCGCCAGCGGGGCAGAGACCCAGTACTTC
>TRBD1|TRBV12-3/TRBV12-4|TRBJ2-5|-
CVSALNLGGQETQYF
TGTGTCAGCGCACTAAACTTAGGGGGCCAAGAGACGCAGTACTTC
>TRBD1|TRBV10-3|TRBJ2-2|-
CAISRTGDTEELFF
TGTGCCATCAGTCGGACAGGGGACACCGAGGAGCTTTTTTTT
>-|TRBV2|TRBJ2-7|-
CANRDTASYEQYF
TGTGCCAACAGGGACACGGCGTCCTACGAGCAGTACTTC
>-|TRBV28|TRBJ2-5|many
CASSLILANQETQYF
TGTGCCAGCAGTTTAATCCTGGCGAACCAAGAGACCCAGTACTTC
>-|TRBV6-2/TRBV6-3|TRBJ2-1|-
CASSEESEQFF
TGTGCCAGCAGTGAGGAATCTGAGCAGTTCTTC
>-|TRBV12-3/TRBV12-4|TRBJ1-5|-
CASCLNRGGMVQHF
TGTGCCAGCTGTTTAAATAGGGGGGGCATGGTCCAGCATTTT
>-|TRBV11-2|TRBJ1-4|many
CASSFEGTTNEKLLF
TGTGCCAGCAGCTTTGAGGGGACGACTAATGAAAAACTGCTTTTT
>-|TRBV7-9|TRBJ1-2|once
CARSPGTNYGYTF
TGTGCCAGGAGCCCGGGAACAAATTATGGCTACACCTTC
>-|TRBV6-5|TRBJ2-1|-
CASSYTTSVNEQFF
TGTGCCAGCAGTTACACGACGTCGGTCAATGAGCAGTTCTTC
>TRBD1|TRBV29-1|TRBJ2-3|-
CSVEDTGTGLPDTQYF
TGTAGCGTTGAAGATACCGGGACAGGCCTCCCAGATACGCAGTATTTT
>-|TRBV7-8|TRBJ1-2|once
CASSLGLGVLYYGYTF
TGTGCCAGCAGCTTAGGGCTGGGGGTTCTGTACTATGGCTACACCTTC
>-|TRBV5-1|TRBJ2-5|once
CAGSLTGTNQETQYF
TGCGCCGGCAGCTTGACCGGGACGAATCAAGAGACCCAGTACTTC
>TRBD2|TRBV7-2|TRBJ2-1|many
CASSVTLSGSSYNEQFF
TGTGCCAGCAGCGTCACCCTGAGCGGGAGCTCCTACAATGAGCAGTTCTTC
>-|TRBV28|TRBJ2-4|-
CASMGSLAKNIQYF
TGTGCCAGCATGGGCAGTCTAGCCAAAAACATTCAGTACTTC
>TRBD1|TRBV29-1|TRBJ1-4|-
CSAGQGGTNVKLFF
TGCAGCGCCGGACAGGGGGGGACTAATGTAAAACTATTTTTT
>TRBD2|TRBV12-3/TRBV12-4|TRBJ2-5|many
CASSPGLAGPQETQYF
TGTGCCAGCAGTCCGGGACTAGCGGGCCCGCAAGAGACCCAGTACTTC
>-|TRBV4-2|TRBJ2-1|-
CASSPGAVGEYKEQFF
TGTGCCAGCAGCCCTGGAGCGGTAGGAGAATACAAAGAGCAGTTCTTC
>TRBD1|TRBV6-1|TRBJ1-2|-
CACSNTGVGDYTF
TGTGCCTGCAGTAATACAGGGGTTGGCGACTACACCTTC
>TRBD2|TRBV10-1|TRBJ2-2|once
CATSVAGVLGELFF
TGCGCCACCAGCGTAGCGGGAGTCCTCGGGGAGCTGTTTTTT
>TRBD2|TRBV7-8|TRBJ2-1|-
CASSLERDYNKQSF
TGTGCCAGCAGCTTAGAACGGGACTACAATAAGCAGTCCTTC
>-|TRBV21-1|TRBJ2-1|few
CASSNLSPCVLSYNEQFF
TGTGCCAGCAGCAATCTCTCCCCATGCGTCCTCTCCTACAATGAGCAGTTCTTC
>TRBD2|TRBV5-1|TRBJ2-1|-
CAISPGTSGRAGEQLF
TGCGCCATCAGCCCAGGGACTAGCGGGAGAGCCGGTGAGCAGTTATTC
>TRBD2|TRBV12-3/TRBV12-4|TRBJ2-3|-
CASSWLAGSTNTQYF
TGTGCCAGCAGTTGGTTAGCGGGCTCAACAAATACGCAGTATTTT
>TRBD1|TRBV28|TRBJ2-7|many
CASRNRGWYSYEQYF
TGTGCCAGCAGGAACAGGGGCTGGTACTCCTACGAGCAGTACTTC